This T cell receptor beta chain derives from a study of cytomegalovirus exposure and HLA in healthy donors. PCR amplification relied on 60 Vbeta primers (plus 13 Jbeta primers). TCRdb's table, derived via immunoSEQ multiplex PCR, lists solely in-frame clones and lacks some. The sample consists of 120,000 or so clones, 75% to 90% of them appearing once. General study points: Within an earlier analysis, most TCR beta V segments proved productive either about 90% or about 30% of the time. Cytomegalovirus-associated status was assigned to approximately 160 TCR beta chains.

Germline V lookup: CDR1 MDHEN, CDR2 SYDVKM. The length of the CDR3 is 14 residues. On this clone itself: Its antigen is not known. Relative to the germline gene, one junction end is altered; a read error may explain this. The same CDR3 is also encoded by other DNA sequences in this sample.

This receptor was taken from a man aged 40-49 years in good health and CMV-seronegative. Sequenced sample: PBMCs. This rearrangement joins TRBV28 to TRBJ2-1, with D tentatively TRBD2 (5 bases). The CDR3 here is CASSLPPGYNEQFF. The CDR3, as DNA: TGTGCCAGTAGTTTACCGCCGGGATACAATGAGCAGTTCTTC.